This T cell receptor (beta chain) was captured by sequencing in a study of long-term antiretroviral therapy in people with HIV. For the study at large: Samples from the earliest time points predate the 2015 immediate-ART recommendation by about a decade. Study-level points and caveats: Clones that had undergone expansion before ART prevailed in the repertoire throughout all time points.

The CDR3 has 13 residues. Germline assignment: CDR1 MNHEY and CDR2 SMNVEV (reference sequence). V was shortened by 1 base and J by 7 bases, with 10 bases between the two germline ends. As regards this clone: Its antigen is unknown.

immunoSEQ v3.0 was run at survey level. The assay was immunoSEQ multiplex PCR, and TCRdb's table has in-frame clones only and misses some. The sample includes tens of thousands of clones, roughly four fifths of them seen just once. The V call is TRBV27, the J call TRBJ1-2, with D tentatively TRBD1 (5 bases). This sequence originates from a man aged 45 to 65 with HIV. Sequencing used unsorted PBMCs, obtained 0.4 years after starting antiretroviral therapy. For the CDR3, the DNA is TGTGCCAGCAGTTTATTGGGGGTTGCTGGCTACACCTTC. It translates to CASSLLGVAGYTF.